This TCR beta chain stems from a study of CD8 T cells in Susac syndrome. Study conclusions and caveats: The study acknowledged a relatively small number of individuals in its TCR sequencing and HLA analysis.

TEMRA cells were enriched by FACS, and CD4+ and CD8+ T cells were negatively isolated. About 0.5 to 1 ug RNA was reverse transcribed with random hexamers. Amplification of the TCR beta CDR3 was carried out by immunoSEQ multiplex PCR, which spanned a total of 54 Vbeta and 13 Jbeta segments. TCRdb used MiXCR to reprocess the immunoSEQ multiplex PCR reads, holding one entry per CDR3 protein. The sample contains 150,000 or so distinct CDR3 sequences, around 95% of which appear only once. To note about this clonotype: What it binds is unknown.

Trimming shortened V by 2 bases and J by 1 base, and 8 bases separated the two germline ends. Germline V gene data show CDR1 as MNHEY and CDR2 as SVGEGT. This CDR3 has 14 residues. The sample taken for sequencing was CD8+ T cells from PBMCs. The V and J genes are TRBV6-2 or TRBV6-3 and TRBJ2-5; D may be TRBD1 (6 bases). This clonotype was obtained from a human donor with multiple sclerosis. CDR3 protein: CASSYRDIQETQYF. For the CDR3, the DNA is TGTGCCAGCAGTTACCGGGACATCCAAGAGACCCAGTACTTC.